This entry concerns a single T cell receptor beta chain. As yet, its antigen is unknown. Germline CDR1 and CDR2: SNHLY and FYNNEI. V shed 3 bases and J shed 6 bases, with 11 bases lying between them. This CDR3 is built from 13 residues. The sample originates from a study of T cell responses to AZD1222 COVID-19 vaccine. Overall study findings and caveats: Repertoires were sampled only after the peak T cell response. Rises in breadth and depth of Spike-specific TCRs came after two AZD1222 doses.

Clones were read by immunoSEQ multiplex PCR, and TCRdb kept only the in-frame ones, dropping some. The sample carries approximately 120,000 clones, about nine tenths recorded once. This chain joins TRBV2 and TRBJ1-2, with TRBD1 as a possible D gene (5 bases). The source is an adult in good health. Material: peripheral blood, obtained on day 0 of AZD1222 vaccination. The CDR3, as DNA: TGTGCCAGCAGTGATCCAGGGTGGGATGGCTACACCTTC. It yields the protein CASSDPGWDGYTF.